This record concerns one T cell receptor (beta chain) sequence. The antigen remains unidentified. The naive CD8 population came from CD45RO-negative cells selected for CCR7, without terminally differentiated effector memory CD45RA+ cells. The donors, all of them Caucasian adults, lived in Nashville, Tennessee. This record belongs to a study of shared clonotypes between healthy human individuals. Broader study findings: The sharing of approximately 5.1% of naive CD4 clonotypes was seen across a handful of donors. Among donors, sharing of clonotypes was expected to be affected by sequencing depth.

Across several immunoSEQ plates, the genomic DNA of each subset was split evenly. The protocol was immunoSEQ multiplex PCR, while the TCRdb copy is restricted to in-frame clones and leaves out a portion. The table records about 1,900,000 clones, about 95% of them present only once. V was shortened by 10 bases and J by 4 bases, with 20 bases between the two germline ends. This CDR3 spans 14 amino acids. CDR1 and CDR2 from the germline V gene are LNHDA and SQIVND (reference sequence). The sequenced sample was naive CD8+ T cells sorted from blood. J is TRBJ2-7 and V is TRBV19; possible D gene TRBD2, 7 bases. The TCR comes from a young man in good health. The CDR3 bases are TGTGCCACCTCTGAGGGGGGGGCTAGGTACGAGCAGTACTTC. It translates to CATSEGGARYEQYF. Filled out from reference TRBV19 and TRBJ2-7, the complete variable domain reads DGGITQSPKYLFRKEGQNVTLSCEQNLNHDAMYWYRQDPGQGLRLIYYSQIVNDFQKGDIAEGYSVSREKKESFPLTVTSAQKNPTAFYLCATSEGGARYEQYFGPGTRLTVT.